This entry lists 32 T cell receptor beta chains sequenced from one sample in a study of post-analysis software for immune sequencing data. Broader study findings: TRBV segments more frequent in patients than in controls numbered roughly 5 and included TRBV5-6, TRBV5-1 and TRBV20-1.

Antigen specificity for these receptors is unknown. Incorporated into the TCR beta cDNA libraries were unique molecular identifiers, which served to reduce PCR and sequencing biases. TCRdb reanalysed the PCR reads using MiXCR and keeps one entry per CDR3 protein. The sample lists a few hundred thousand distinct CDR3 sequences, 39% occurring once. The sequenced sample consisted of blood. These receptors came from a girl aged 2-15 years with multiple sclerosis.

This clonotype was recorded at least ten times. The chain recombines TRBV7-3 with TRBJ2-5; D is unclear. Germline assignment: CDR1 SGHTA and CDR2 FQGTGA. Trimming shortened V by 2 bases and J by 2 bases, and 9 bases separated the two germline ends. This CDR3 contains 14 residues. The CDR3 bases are TGTGCCAGCAGCTTATCAGGTGTACAAGAGACCCAGTACTTC. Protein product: CASSLSGVQETQYF.

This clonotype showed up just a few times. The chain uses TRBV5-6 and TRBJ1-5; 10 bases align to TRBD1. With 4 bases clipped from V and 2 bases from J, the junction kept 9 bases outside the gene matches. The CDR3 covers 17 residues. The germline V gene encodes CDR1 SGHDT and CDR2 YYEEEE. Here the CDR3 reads CASSNRDRGRGNQPQHF. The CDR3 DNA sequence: TGTGCCAGCAGCAACCGGGACAGGGGTAGGGGCAATCAGCCCCAGCATTTT.

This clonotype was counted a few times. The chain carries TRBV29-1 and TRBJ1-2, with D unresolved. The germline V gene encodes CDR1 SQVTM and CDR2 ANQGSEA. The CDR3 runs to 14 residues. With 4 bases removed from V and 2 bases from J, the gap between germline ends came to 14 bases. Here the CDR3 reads CSVVFPRVNYGYTF. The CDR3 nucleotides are TGCAGCGTTGTGTTCCCCCGGGTGAACTATGGCTACACCTTC.

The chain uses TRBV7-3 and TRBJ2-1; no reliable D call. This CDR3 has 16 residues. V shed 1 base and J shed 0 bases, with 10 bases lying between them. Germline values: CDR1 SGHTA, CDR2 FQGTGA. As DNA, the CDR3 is TGTGCCAGCAGCTTAAGGGAATCCAACTCCTACAATGAGCAGTTCTTC. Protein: CASSLRESNSYNEQFF.

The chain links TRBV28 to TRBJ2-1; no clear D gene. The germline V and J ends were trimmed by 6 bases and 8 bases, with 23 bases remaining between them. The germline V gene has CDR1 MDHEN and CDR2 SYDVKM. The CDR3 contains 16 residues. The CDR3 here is CASSRPRGIVWDEQFF. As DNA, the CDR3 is TGTGCCAGCAGCCGACCCCGAGGAATAGTATGGGATGAGCAGTTCTTC.

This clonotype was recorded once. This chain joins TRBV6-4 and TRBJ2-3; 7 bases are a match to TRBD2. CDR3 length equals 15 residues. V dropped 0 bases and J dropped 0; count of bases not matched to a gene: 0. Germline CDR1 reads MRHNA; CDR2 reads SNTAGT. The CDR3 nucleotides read TGTGCCAGCAGTGACTCAGCGGGGAGCACAGATACGCAGTATTTT. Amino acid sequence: CASSDSAGSTDTQYF.

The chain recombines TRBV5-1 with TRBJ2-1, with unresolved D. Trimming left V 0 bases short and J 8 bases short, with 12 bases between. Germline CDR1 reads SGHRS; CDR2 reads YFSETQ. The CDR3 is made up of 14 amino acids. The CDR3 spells CASSLGVIRDEQFF. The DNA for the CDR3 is TGCGCCAGCAGCTTGGGGGTGATTCGGGATGAGCAGTTCTTC.

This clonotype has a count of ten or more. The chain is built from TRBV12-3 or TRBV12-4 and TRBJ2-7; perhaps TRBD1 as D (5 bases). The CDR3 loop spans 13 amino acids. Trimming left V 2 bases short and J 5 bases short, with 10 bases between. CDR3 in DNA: TGTGCCAGCAGTTTAAACAGGTGGAACGAGCAGTACTTC. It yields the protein CASSLNRWNEQYF.

The CDR3 spells CASSLNVSGTIYNEQYF. For the CDR3, the DNA is TGTGCCAGCAGCTTGAACGTCAGCGGGACAATCTACAATGAGCAGTACTTC. The chain carries TRBV7-3 and TRBJ2-1; the D gene is possibly TRBD2 (7 bases). With the DNA end fitting TRBJ2-7 better, the J assignment may be wrong. Germline lookup yields CDR1 SGHTA and CDR2 FQGTGA. This CDR3 is built from 17 residues.

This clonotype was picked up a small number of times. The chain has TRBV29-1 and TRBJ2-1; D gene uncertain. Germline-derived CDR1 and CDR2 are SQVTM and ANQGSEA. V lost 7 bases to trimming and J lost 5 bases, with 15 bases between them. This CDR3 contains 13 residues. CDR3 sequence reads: CSAGTGRDNEQFF. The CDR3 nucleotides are TGCAGCGCCGGTACGGGCCGGGACAATGAGCAGTTCTTC.

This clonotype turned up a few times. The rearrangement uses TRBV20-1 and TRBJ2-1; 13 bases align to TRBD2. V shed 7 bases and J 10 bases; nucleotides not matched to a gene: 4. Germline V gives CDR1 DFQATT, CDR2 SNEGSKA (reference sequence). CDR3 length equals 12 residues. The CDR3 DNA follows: TGCAGTGTTGGGACTAGCGGGACCGAGCAGTTCTTC. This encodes CSVGTSGTEQFF.

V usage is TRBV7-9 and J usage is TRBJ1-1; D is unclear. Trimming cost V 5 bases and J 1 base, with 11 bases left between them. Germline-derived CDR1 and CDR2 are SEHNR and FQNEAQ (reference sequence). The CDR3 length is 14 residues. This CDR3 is CASSTPRENTEAFF. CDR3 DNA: TGTGCCAGCAGCACGCCCCGGGAGAACACTGAAGCTTTCTTT.

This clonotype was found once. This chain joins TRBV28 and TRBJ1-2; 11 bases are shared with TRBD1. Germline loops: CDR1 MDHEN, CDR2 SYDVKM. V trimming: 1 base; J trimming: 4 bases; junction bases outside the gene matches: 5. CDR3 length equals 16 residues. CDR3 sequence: CASSLSGQGAFYGYTF. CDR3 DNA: TGTGCCAGCAGTTTATCTGGACAGGGGGCCTTCTATGGCTACACCTTC.

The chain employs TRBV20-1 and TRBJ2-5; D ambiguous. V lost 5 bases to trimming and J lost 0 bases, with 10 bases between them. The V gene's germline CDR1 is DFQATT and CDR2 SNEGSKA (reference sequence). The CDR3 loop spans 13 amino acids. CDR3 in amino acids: CSAGQTYQETQYF. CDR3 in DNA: TGCAGTGCTGGGCAGACGTACCAAGAGACCCAGTACTTC.

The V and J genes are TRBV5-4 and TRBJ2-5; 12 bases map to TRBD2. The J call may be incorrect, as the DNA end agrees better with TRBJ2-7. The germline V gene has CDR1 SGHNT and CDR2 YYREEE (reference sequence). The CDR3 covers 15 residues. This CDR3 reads CASSLRTSGTNEQYF. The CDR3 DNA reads TGTGCCAGCAGCCTCAGGACTAGCGGGACGAACGAGCAGTACTTC.

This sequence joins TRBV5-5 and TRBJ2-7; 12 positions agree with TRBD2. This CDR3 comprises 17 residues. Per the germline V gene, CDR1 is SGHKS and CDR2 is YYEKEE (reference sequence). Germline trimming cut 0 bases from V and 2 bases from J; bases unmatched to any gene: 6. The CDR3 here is CASSLGRLAGVAYEQYF. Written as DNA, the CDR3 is TGTGCCAGCAGCTTGGGTAGACTAGCGGGAGTCGCCTACGAGCAGTACTTC.

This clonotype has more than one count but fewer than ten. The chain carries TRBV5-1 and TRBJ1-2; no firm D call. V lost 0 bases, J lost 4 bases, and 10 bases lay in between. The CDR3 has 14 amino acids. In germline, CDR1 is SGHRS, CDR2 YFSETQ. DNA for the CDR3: TGCGCCAGCAGCTTGGATCTGGGAGGCTATGGCTACACCTTC. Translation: CASSLDLGGYGYTF.

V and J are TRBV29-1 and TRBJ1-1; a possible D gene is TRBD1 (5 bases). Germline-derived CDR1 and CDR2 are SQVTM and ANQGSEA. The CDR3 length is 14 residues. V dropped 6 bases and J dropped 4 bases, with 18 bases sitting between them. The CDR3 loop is CSVRRRDLGTEAFF. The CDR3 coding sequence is TGCAGCGTCCGCCGCAGGGATCTGGGCACTGAAGCTTTCTTT.

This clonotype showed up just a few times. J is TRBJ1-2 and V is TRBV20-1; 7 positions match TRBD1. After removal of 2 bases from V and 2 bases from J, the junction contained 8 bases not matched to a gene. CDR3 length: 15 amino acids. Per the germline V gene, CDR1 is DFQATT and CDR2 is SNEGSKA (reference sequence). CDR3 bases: TGCAGTGCTAGAACAGGACCCAGGGGGAACTATGGCTACACCTTC. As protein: CSARTGPRGNYGYTF.

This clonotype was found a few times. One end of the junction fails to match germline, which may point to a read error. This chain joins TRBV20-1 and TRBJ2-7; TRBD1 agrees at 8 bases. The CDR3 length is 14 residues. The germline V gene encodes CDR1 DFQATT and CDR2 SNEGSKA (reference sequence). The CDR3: CSARDRGLSYGQYF. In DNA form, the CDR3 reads TGCAGTGCTAGAGACAGGGGGCTCTCCTACGGGCAGTACTTC.

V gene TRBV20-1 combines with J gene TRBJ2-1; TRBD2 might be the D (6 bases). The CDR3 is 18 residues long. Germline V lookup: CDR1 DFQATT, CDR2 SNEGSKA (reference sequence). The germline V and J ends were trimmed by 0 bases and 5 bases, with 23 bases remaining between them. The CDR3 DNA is TGCAGTGCTAGAGATCGCGGGCGGGGACGCCTGATAAACAATGAGCAGTTCTTC. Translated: CSARDRGRGRLINNEQFF.

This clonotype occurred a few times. The CDR3 sequence is CASRRTDSYEQYF. CDR3 nucleotide sequence: TGTGCCAGCAGAAGGACCGACTCCTACGAGCAGTACTTC. The V and J genes are TRBV12-3 or TRBV12-4 and TRBJ2-7; D is undetermined. The V gene lost 6 bases and the J gene lost 0 bases, with 9 bases spanning the gap. This CDR3 spans 13 amino acids.

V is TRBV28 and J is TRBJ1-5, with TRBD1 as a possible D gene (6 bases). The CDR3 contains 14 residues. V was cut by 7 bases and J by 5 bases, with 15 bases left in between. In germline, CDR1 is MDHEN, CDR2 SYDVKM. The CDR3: CASTSWAGDQPQHF. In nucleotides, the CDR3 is TGTGCCAGCACATCATGGGCAGGGGATCAGCCCCAGCATTTT.

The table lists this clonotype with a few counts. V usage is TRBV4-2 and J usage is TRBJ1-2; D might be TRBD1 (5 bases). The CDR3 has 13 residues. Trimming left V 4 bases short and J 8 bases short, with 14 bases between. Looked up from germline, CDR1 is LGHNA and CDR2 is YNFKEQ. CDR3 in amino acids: CASSPVREWGYTF. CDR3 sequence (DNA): TGTGCCAGCAGCCCAGTCAGGGAGTGGGGCTACACCTTC.

DNA of the CDR3: TGTGCCAGCAGCTACGGGGACAGCCACGAGCAGTACTTC. It translates to CASSYGDSHEQYF. V is TRBV3-1 and J is TRBJ2-4; TRBD1 aligns across 7 bases. The J call may not be correct, given that the DNA end is closer to TRBJ2-7. Per germline, CDR1 LGHDT and CDR2 YNNKEL (reference sequence). This CDR3 has 13 amino acids.

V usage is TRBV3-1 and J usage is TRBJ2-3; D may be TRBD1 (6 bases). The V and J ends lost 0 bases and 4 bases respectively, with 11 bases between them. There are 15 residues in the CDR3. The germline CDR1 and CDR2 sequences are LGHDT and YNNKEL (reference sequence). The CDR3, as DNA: TGTGCCAGCAGCCAAGATACAGGGTTCCCAGATACGCAGTATTTT. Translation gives CASSQDTGFPDTQYF.

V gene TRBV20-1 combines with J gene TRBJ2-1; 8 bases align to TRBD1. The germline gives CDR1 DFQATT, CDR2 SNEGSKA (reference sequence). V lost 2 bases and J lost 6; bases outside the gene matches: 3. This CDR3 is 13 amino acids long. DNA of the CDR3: TGCAGTGCTAGACGACAGGGGTGCAATGAGCAGTTCTTC. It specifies CSARRQGCNEQFF.

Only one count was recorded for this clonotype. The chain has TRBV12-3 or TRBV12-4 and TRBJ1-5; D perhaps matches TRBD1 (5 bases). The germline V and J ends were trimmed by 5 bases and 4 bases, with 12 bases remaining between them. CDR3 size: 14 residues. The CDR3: CASSRDGGNQPQHF. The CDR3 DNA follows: TGTGCCAGCAGTCGGGACGGGGGAAATCAGCCCCAGCATTTT.

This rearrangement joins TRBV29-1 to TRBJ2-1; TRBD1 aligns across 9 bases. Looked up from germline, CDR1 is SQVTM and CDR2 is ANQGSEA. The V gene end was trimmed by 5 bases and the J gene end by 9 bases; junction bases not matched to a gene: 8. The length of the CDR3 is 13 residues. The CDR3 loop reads CSVHRGQIGEQFF. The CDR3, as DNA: TGCAGCGTTCACAGGGGGCAGATCGGTGAGCAGTTCTTC.

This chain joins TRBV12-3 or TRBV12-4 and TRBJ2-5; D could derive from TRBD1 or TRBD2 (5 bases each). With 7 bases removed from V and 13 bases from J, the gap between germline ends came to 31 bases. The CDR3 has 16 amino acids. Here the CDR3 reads CASTHGRQSGAASRYF. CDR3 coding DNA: TGTGCCAGCACCCATGGGCGACAGTCCGGAGCGGCTAGCCGGTACTTC.

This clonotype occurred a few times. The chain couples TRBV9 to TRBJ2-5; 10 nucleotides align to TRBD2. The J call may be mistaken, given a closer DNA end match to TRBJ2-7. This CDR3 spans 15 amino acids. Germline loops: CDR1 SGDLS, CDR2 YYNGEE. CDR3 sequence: CASSVTLAGVNEQYF. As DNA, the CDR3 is TGTGCCAGCAGCGTAACCCTAGCGGGGGTCAACGAGCAGTACTTC.

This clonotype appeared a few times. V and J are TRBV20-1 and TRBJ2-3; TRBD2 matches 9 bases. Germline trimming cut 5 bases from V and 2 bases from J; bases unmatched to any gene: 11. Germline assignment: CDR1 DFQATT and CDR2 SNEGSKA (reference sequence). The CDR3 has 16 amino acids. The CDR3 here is CSAGSLAGPYTDTQYF. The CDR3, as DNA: TGCAGTGCTGGATCTCTAGCGGGGCCGTACACAGATACGCAGTATTTT.